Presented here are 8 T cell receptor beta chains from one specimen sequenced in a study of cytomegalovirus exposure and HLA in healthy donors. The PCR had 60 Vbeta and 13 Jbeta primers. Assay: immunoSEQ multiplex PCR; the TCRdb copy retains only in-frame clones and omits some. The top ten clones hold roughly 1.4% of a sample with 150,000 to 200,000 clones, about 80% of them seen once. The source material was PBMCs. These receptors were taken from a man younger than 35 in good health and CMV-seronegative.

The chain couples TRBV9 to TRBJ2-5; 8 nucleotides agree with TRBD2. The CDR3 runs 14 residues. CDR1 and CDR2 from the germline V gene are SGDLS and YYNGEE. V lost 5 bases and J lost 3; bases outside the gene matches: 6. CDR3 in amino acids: CASSTSGSKETQYF. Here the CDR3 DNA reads TGTGCCAGCAGTACCAGCGGGAGTAAAGAGACCCAGTACTTC.

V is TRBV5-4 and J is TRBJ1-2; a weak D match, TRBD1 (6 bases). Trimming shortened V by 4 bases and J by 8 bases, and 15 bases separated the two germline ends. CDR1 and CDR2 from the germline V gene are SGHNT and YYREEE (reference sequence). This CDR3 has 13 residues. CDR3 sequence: CASSPRGGLGYTF. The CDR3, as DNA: TGTGCCAGCAGCCCTAGAGGGGGTTTAGGCTACACCTTC.

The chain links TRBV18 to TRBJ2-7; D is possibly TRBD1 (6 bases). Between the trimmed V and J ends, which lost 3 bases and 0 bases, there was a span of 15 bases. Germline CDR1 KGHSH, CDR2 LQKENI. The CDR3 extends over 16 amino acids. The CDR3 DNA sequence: TGTGCCAGCTCACCCTCTACAGGGCTCAACTCCTACGAGCAGTACTTC. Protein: CASSPSTGLNSYEQYF.

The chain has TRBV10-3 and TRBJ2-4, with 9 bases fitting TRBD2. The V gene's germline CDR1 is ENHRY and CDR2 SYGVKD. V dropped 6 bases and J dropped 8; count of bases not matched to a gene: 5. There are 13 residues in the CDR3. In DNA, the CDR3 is TGTGCCATCAGCTGGACTAGCGAGGACATTCAGTACTTC. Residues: CAISWTSEDIQYF.

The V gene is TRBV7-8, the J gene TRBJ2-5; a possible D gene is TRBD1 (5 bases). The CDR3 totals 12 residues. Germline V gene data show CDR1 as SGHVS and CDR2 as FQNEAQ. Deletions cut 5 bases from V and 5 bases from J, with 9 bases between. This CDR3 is CASSRTLETQYF. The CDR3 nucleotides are TGTGCCAGCAGCCGGACATTGGAGACCCAGTACTTC. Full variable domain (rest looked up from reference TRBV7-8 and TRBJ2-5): GAGVSQSPRYKVAKRGQDVALRCDPISGHVSLFWYQQALGQGPEFLTYFQNEAQLDKSGLPSDRFFAERPEGSVSTLKIQRTQQEDSAVYLCASSRTLETQYFGPGTRLLVL.

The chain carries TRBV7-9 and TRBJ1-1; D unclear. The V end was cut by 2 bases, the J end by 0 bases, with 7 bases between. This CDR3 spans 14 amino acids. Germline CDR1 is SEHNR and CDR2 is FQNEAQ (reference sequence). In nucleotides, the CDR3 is TGTGCCAGCAGCTTAAACAGTCTGAACACTGAAGCTTTCTTT. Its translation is CASSLNSLNTEAFF.

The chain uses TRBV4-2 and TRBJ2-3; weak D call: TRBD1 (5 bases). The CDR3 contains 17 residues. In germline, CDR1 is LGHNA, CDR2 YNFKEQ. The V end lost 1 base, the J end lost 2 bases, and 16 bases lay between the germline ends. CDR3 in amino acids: CASSQGGVSTDTDTQYF. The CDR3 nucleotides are TGTGCCAGCAGCCAAGGAGGTGTATCGACAGACACAGATACGCAGTATTTT.

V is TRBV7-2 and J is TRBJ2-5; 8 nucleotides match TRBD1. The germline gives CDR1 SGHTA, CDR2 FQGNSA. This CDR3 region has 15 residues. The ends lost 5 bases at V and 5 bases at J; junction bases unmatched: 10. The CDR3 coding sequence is TGTGCCAGCAGCCAAGACGGACAGGGCCGGGAGACCCAGTACTTC. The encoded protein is CASSQDGQGRETQYF.